Listed below are T cell receptor beta chains from one sample, sequenced in a study of shared clonotypes between healthy human individuals. Clones were read by immunoSEQ multiplex PCR, and TCRdb kept only the in-frame ones, dropping some. The sample consists of more than 1.2 million clones, 97% to 99% of them appearing once. The material sequenced was naive CD4+ T cells sorted from blood. These receptors originate from a man between 25 and 39 years old in good health. The CDR3 runs from the conserved cysteine through the conserved F or W. Each record gives: clone size, V gene, J gene, D gene, CDR3 protein, CDR3 DNA. D genes are given only for firm matches. Size tells how often a clone was seen (once, few, many) or the class of an expanded clone, and some rows leave it out.

-,TRBV9,TRBJ2-1,TRBD2,CASSVEGGRVYNEQFF,TGTGCCAGCAGCGTAGAAGGCGGGAGGGTATACAATGAGCAGTTCTTC
-,TRBV7-2,TRBJ1-1,TRBD1,CASSLGPTGATRMDTEAFF,TGTGCCAGCAGCTTAGGCCCGACAGGGGCTACGCGTATGGACACTGAAGCTTTCTTT
-,TRBV7-8,TRBJ2-6,TRBD1,CASSPGTVESSGANVLTF,TGTGCCAGCAGCCCAGGGACAGTTGAGAGTTCTGGGGCCAACGTCCTGACTTTC
-,TRBV18,TRBJ2-7,TRBD1,CASSPMGQGYEQYF,TGTGCCAGCTCACCAATGGGACAGGGGTACGAGCAGTACTTC
-,TRBV6-6,TRBJ1-2,TRBD1,CASSLQGASGGYTF,TGTGCCAGCAGTTTACAGGGGGCGTCTGGTGGCTACACCTTC
-,TRBV27,TRBJ1-1,-,CASSLLVIGASTEAFF,TGTGCCAGCAGTTTATTAGTGATAGGAGCCAGCACTGAAGCTTTCTTT
-,TRBV23-1,TRBJ2-7,-,CAAPESGFFEHEQYF,TGCGCAGCCCCCGAGTCGGGATTTTTTGAACACGAGCAGTACTTC
-,TRBV5-4,TRBJ1-4,-,CASSFGGGEKLFF,TGTGCCAGCAGCTTTGGGGGGGGTGAAAAACTGTTTTTT
-,TRBV2,TRBJ2-6,-,CASSDGAGANVLTF,TGTGCCAGCAGCGACGGGGCCGGGGCCAACGTCCTGACTTTC
-,TRBV7-8,TRBJ1-5,-,CASSRTDNPNQPQHF,TGTGCCAGCAGCCGCACGGACAATCCGAATCAGCCCCAGCATTTT
-,TRBV9,TRBJ2-5,-,CASSPSPAETQYF,TGTGCCAGCAGCCCAAGCCCTGCAGAGACCCAGTACTTC
-,TRBV7-8,TRBJ2-2,TRBD2,CASSFTRRLAGDTGELFF,TGTGCCAGCAGCTTCACGAGGAGACTAGCGGGAGACACCGGGGAGCTGTTTTTT
once,TRBV2,TRBJ2-2,-,CASSVQRITGELFF,TGTGCCAGCAGTGTGCAGCGGATCACCGGGGAGCTGTTTTTT
-,TRBV10-3,TRBJ2-7,-,CAISESAFEQYF,TGTGCCATCAGTGAGTCCGCCTTCGAGCAGTACTTC
-,TRBV28,TRBJ2-7,-,CASSFLRYEQYF,TGTGCCAGCAGTTTTTTGAGATACGAGCAGTACTTC
-,TRBV5-1,TRBJ2-3,TRBD2,CASSQTSGDSSTDTQYF,TGCGCCAGCAGCCAGACTAGCGGGGACTCTAGCACAGATACGCAGTATTTT
once,TRBV5-1,TRBJ2-7,TRBD2,CASSPGTIYEQYF,TGCGCCAGCAGCCCCGGGACTATTTACGAGCAGTACTTC
-,TRBV28,TRBJ1-1,-,CATTGPTEAFF,TGTGCCACCACGGGGCCCACTGAAGCTTTCTTT
-,TRBV12-5,TRBJ1-3,-,CASGLGGTSGNTIYF,TGTGCTAGTGGTTTGGGGGGGACCAGTGGAAACACCATATATTTT
-,TRBV12-1,TRBJ1-5,-,CASSFESVGETNQPQHF,TGTGCCAGCAGCTTTGAATCGGTCGGGGAGACCAATCAGCCCCAGCATTTT
-,TRBV7-9,TRBJ2-7,-,CASSLGPSMISYEQYF,TGTGCCAGCAGCTTAGGACCGTCTATGATATCCTACGAGCAGTACTTC
-,TRBV5-1,TRBJ2-2,TRBD2,CASSLGGSTNTGELFF,TGCGCCAGCAGCTTGGGCGGGAGCACGAACACCGGGGAGCTGTTTTTT
-,TRBV11-3,TRBJ2-7,TRBD2,CASSLAGGEQYF,TGTGCCAGCAGCTTAGCGGGAGGGGAGCAGTACTTC
-,TRBV6-5,TRBJ2-3,-,CASSLDRFWTDTQYF,TGTGCCAGCAGCCTCGACAGGTTTTGGACAGATACGCAGTATTTT
-,TRBV11-2,TRBJ2-7,-,CASSLIREQYF,TGTGCCAGCAGCCTTATACGCGAGCAGTACTTC
-,TRBV7-2,TRBJ1-2,-,CASSLAPGTAYGYTF,TGTGCCAGCAGCTTAGCCCCCGGGACTGCATATGGCTACACCTTC
-,TRBV18,TRBJ2-2,-,CASSPLAQPPGELFF,TGTGCCAGCTCACCACTAGCACAGCCCCCCGGGGAGCTGTTTTTT
-,TRBV18,TRBJ2-1,TRBD2,CASSPGTSLTYNEQFF,TGTGCCAGCTCACCAGGGACTAGTTTGACCTACAATGAGCAGTTCTTC
-,TRBV2,TRBJ2-1,-,CASSGSGTEQFF,TGTGCCAGCAGTGGAAGTGGGACAGAGCAGTTCTTC
once,TRBV5-1,TRBJ1-1,-,CASSFLRGSVTEAFF,TGCGCCAGCAGCTTCCTCAGGGGCAGTGTAACTGAAGCTTTCTTT
-,TRBV5-6,TRBJ2-7,-,CASSLKKEQYF,TGTGCCAGCAGCTTAAAGAAAGAGCAGTACTTC
-,TRBV5-6,TRBJ2-2,-,CASSLPRDTGELFF,TGTGCCAGCAGCTTGCCCCGCGACACCGGGGAGCTGTTTTTT
-,TRBV9,TRBJ2-5,TRBD1,CASSAAKGGAWETQYF,TGTGCCAGCAGCGCCGCGAAAGGGGGCGCTTGGGAGACCCAGTACTTC
-,TRBV28,TRBJ1-5,-,CASSSFPRGQPQHF,TGTGCCAGCTCAAGTTTTCCCCGTGGTCAGCCCCAGCATTTT
-,TRBV11-2,TRBJ2-5,-,CASSTQTVQETQYF,TGTGCCAGCAGCACCCAGACGGTGCAAGAGACCCAGTACTTC
-,TRBV11-2,TRBJ2-7,-,CASSSTPGLGSYEQYF,TGTGCCAGCAGCTCAACACCGGGATTGGGGTCCTACGAGCAGTACTTC
-,TRBV28,TRBJ2-4,-,CASSLVAEKNIQYF,TGTGCCAGCAGTTTAGTGGCGGAGAAAAACATTCAGTACTTC
once,TRBV7-2,TRBJ2-7,TRBD2,CASSPGAGPYEQYF,TGTGCCAGCAGCCCAGGAGCGGGACCTTACGAGCAGTACTTC
-,TRBV29-1,TRBJ2-7,-,CSGRGQTYEQYF,TGCAGCGGGAGAGGGCAGACCTACGAGCAGTACTTC
once,TRBV6-6,TRBJ2-7,-,CASMENLSARYEQYF,TGTGCCAGCATGGAGAACCTAAGCGCCCGCTACGAGCAGTACTTC
-,TRBV5-6,TRBJ1-2,-,CASSLRLGGRSGYGYTF,TGTGCCAGCAGCTTGCGTCTGGGTGGCAGGTCCGGCTATGGCTACACCTTC
-,TRBV4-2,TRBJ2-1,TRBD2,CASSQETTRGGVYEQFF,TGTGCCAGCAGCCAAGAAACTACTAGGGGAGGGGTCTATGAGCAGTTCTTC
-,TRBV7-2,TRBJ2-5,TRBD1,CASSLLVRGRLQYF,TGTGCCAGCAGCTTACTAGTAAGGGGGCGGCTCCAGTACTTC
-,TRBV14,TRBJ2-7,-,CASSQEIGSEQYF,TGTGCCAGCAGCCAAGAAATCGGATCCGAGCAGTACTTC
-,TRBV5-1,TRBJ1-1,-,CASSWTTGPGTEAFF,TGCGCCAGCAGCTGGACGACCGGGCCGGGCACTGAAGCTTTCTTT
-,TRBV6-5,TRBJ2-1,-,CASSVRQEQFF,TGTGCCAGCAGTGTTCGACAGGAACAGTTCTTC
-,TRBV30,TRBJ2-1,-,CAWSGVGWGLGVRSNEQFF,TGTGCCTGGAGCGGAGTAGGATGGGGTTTGGGGGTCCGGTCCAATGAGCAGTTCTTC
once,TRBV5-4,TRBJ2-7,-,CASSHRRGPVEQYF,TGTGCCAGCAGCCATCGGAGGGGGCCAGTGGAGCAGTACTTC
-,TRBV28,TRBJ1-1,TRBD1,CASSSGQEGTEAFF,TGTGCCAGCAGTTCAGGACAGGAGGGCACTGAAGCTTTCTTT
-,TRBV30,TRBJ2-3,-,CAWIGFGTDTQYF,TGTGCCTGGATCGGGTTCGGTACAGATACGCAGTATTTT
-,TRBV7-9,TRBJ2-3,TRBD2,CASSFSTSGRSDTQYF,TGTGCCAGCAGCTTTTCGACTAGCGGGAGATCGGATACGCAGTATTTT
-,TRBV6-6,TRBJ2-3,-,CATRNPTTDTQYF,TGTGCCACCCGAAATCCTACCACAGATACGCAGTATTTT